This T cell receptor beta chain was obtained from a study of technical replicates of blood from several donors. The repertoire was sequenced with immunoSEQ multiplex PCR; TCRdb's copy has only in-frame clones and lacks some. The sample lists 65,000 to 85,000 clones, about 92% occurring once. The TCR was taken from a human donor in good health. Sequencing was done on a sample of T cells isolated from PBMCs.

The CDR3 sequence is CASSQNGQGSNQPQHF. The CDR3 DNA reads TGTGCCAGCAGTCAAAACGGACAGGGTAGCAATCAGCCCCAGCATTTT. This chain joins TRBV27 and TRBJ1-5; 8 bases match TRBD1. The CDR3 length is 16 residues. CDR1 is MNHEY and CDR2 is SMNVEV in the germline V gene (reference sequence). The V segment lost 5 bases and the J segment 0 bases; nucleotides outside the gene matches: 6.